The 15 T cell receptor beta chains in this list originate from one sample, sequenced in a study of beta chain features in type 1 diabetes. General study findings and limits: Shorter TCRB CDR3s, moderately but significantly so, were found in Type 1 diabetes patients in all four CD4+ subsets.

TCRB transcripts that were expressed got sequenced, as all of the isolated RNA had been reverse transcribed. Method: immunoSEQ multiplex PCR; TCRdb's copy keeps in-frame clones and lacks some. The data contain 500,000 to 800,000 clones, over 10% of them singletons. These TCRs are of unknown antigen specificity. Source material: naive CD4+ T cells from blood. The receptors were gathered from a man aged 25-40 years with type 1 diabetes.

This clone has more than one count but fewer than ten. The CDR3 bases are TGTGCCACCAGCAGAGATGGGACAGGGGATCGTAGCTCTGGAAACACCATATATTTT. Translated: CATSRDGTGDRSSGNTIYF. The chain combines TRBV15 with TRBJ1-3, with 10 bases aligning to TRBD1. The CDR3 is made up of 19 amino acids. V shed 0 bases and J 0 bases; nucleotides not matched to a gene: 8. CDR1 is LNHNV and CDR2 is YYDKDF in the germline V gene (reference sequence). Full variable domain (remainder filled in from reference TRBV15 and TRBJ1-3): DAMVIQNPRYQVTQFGKPVTLSCSQTLNHNVMYWYQQKSSQAPKLLFHYYDKDFNNEADTPDNFQSRRPNTSFCFLDIRSPGLGDTAMYLCATSRDGTGDRSSGNTIYFGEGSWLTVV.

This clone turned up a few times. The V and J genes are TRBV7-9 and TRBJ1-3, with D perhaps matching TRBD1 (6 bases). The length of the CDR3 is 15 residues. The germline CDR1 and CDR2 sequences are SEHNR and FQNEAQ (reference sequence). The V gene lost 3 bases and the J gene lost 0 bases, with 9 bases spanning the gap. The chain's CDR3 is CASSFDRSSGNTIYF. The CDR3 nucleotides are TGTGCCAGCAGCTTCGACAGGAGCTCTGGAAACACCATATATTTT.

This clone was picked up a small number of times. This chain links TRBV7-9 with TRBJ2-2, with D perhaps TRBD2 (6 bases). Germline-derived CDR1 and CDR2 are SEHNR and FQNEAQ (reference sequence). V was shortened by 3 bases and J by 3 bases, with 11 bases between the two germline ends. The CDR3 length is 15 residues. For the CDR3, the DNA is TGTGCCAGCAGCTTTACGGGGACTCACACCGGGGAGCTGTTTTTT. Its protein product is CASSFTGTHTGELFF.

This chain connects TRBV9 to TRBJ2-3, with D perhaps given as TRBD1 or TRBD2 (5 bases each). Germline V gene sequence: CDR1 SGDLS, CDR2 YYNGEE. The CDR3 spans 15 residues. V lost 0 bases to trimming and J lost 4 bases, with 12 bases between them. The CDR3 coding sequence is TGTGCCAGCAGCGTAGCCGGGGCGCCGGCAGATACGCAGTATTTT. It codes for CASSVAGAPADTQYF.

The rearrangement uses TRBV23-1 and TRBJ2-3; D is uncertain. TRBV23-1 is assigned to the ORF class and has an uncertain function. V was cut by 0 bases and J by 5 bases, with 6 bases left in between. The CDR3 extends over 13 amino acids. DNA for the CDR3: TGCGCCAGCAGTCAATCAGTCGAAGATACGCAGTATTTT. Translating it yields CASSQSVEDTQYF.

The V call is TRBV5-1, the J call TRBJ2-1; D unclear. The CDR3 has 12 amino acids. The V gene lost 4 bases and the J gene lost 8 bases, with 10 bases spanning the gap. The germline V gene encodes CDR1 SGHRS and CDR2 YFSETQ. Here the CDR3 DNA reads TGCGCCAGCAGCCTGGATGGGGATGAGCAGTTCTTC. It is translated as CASSLDGDEQFF. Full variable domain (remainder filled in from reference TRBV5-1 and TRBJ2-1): KAGVTQTPRYLIKTRGQQVTLSCSPISGHRSVSWYQQTPGQGLQFLFEYFSETQRNKGNFPGRFSGRQFSNSRSEMNVSTLELGDSALYLCASSLDGDEQFFGPGTRLTVL.

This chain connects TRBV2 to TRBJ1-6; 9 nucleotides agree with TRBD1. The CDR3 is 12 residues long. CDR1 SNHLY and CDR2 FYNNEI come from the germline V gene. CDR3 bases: TGTGCGGACAGGGGAGGTAATTCACCCCTCCACTTT. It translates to CADRGGNSPLHF. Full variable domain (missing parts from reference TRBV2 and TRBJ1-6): EPEVTQTPSHQVTQMGQEVILRCVPISNHLYFYWYRQILGQKVEFLVSFYNNEISEKSEIFDDQFSVERPDGSNFTLKIRSTKLEDSAMYFCADRGGNSPLHFGNGTRLTVT.

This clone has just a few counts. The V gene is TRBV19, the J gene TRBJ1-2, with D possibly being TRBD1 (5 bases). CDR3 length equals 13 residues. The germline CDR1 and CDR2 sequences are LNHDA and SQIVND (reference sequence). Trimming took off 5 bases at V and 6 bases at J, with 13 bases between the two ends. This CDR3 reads CASSPRRGNGYTF. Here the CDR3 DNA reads TGTGCCAGTAGTCCGAGACGGGGGAATGGCTACACCTTC.

The DNA of the CDR3 is TGTGCCAGCAGCCCCCGACAGTCAACTAATGAAAAACTGTTTTTT. Protein: CASSPRQSTNEKLFF. The chain is built from TRBV7-2 and TRBJ1-4; D is possibly TRBD1 (5 bases). Deletions cut 5 bases from V and 0 bases from J, with 10 bases between. In germline, CDR1 is SGHTA, CDR2 FQGNSA. This CDR3 contains 15 residues.

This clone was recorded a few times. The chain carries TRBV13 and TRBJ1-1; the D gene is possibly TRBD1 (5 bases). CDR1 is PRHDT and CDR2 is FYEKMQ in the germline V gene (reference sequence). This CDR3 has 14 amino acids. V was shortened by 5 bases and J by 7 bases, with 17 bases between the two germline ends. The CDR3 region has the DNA TGTGCCAGCAGCCAACAGGTCCCGTCCCTTGAAGCTTTCTTT. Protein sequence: CASSQQVPSLEAFF.

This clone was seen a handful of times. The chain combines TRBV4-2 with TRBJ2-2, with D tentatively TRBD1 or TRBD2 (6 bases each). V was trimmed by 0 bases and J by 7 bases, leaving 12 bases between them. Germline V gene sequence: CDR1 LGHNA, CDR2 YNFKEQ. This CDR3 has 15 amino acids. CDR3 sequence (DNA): TGTGCCAGCAGCCAAGATAGGGGGGCCGTCGGGGAGCTGTTTTTT. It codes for CASSQDRGAVGELFF.

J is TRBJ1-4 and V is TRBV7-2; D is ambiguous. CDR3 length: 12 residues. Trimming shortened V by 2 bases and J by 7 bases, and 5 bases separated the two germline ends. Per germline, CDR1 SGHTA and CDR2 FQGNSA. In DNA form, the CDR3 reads TGTGCCAGCAGCTTAAGTGGTGAAAAACTGTTTTTT. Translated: CASSLSGEKLFF.

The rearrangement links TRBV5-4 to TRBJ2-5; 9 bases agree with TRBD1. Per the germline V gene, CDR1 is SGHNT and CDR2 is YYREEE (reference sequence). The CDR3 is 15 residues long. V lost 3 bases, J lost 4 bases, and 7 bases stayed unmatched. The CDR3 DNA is TGTGCCAGCAGCTATACAGGGGGCGCGGGAGAGACCCAGTACTTC. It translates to CASSYTGGAGETQYF.

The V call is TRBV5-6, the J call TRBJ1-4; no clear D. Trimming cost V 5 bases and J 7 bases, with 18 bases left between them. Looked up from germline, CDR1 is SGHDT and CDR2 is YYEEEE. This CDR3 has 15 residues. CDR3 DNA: TGTGCCAGCAGTTTGACCGGGCCCGAGAGTGAAAAACTGTTTTTT. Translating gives CASSLTGPESEKLFF.

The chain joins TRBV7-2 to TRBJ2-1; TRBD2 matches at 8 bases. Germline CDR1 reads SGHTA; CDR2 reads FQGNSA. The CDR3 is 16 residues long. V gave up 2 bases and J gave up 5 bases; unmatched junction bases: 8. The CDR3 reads CASSLFSGGLNNEQFF. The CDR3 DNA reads TGTGCCAGCAGCTTATTTTCGGGGGGGCTTAACAATGAGCAGTTCTTC.